This T cell receptor beta chain was sequenced in a study of breast tumors, draining lymph nodes, adjacent tissues. This clonotype has only a few counts. Antigen specificity is unknown. TCRdb re-derived calls from the multiplex PCR reads in MiXCR, one entry per CDR3 protein. Of some 250,000 distinct CDR3 sequences listed, roughly a third were seen once; the top ten hold 3.6%. V lost 0 bases and J lost 4, with 14 bases in between. Germline-derived CDR1 and CDR2 are SGDLS and YYNGEE. There are 17 residues in the CDR3. Study conclusions and caveats: The lymph node origin of tumor T cells was framed as consistent with a hypothesis, not demonstrated. Findings are consistent with lymph node origin and intratumoral expansion of most tumor T cells. Tumor repertoires ranked between lymph nodes and nontumor tissue in diversity, with V and J gene preferences.

Axillary draining lymph nodes of breast cancer patients supplied the node samples. The chain employs TRBV9 and TRBJ2-6; either TRBD1 or TRBD2 may supply D (5 bases each). The receptor was isolated from a female donor with breast cancer. Some clones in this sample may be carry-over from other donors' samples. Input material: axillary lymph node tissue. The CDR3 nucleotides read TGTGCCAGCAGCGTAGTGGGGGACCCTGGGGGGGCCAACGTCCTGACTTTC. Translating it yields CASSVVGDPGGANVLTF.